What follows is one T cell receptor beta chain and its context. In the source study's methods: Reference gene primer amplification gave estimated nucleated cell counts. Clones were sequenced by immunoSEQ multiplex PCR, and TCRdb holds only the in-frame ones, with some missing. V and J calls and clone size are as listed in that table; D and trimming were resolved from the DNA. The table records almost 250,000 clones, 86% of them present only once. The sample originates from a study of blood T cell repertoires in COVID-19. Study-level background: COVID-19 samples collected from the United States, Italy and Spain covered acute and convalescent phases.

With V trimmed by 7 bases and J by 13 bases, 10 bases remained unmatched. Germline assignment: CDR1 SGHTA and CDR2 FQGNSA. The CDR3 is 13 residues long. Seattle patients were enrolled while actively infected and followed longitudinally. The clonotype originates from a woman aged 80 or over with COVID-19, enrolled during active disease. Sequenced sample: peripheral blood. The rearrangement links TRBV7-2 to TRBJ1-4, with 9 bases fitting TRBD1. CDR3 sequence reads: CASNPGTGSRLFF. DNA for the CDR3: TGTGCCAGCAACCCCGGGACAGGGAGTCGACTGTTTTTT. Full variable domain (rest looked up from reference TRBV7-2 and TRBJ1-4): GAGVSQSPSNKVTEKGKDVELRCDPISGHTALYWYRQSLGQGLEFLIYFQGNSAPDKSGLPSDRFSAERTGGSVSTLTIQRTQQEDSAVYLCASNPGTGSRLFFGSGTQLSVL.